This T cell receptor (beta chain) was profiled in a study of tumor-infiltrating lymphocytes in localized non-small cell lung cancer. Libraries were prepared by immunoSEQ multiplex PCR; TCRdb keeps only in-frame clonotypes and omits some of them. In the table there are 13,000 to 15,000 clones, 82% of which are singletons. V lost 0 bases and J 3 bases, leaving 11 bases between the germline ends. The CDR3 contains 15 residues. Germline V lookup: CDR1 SGHTS, CDR2 YDEGEE. The TCR comes from a human donor with non-small cell lung cancer. Sequencing was done on a sample of lung tumor tissue. The chain recombines TRBV5-8 with TRBJ2-3, with D maybe TRBD2 (6 bases). As DNA, the CDR3 is TGTGCCAGCAGCTTGGTCGGGAGTGGGACAGATACGCAGTATTTT. Its translation is CASSLVGSGTDTQYF.